The 23 T cell receptor beta chains below come from one sample, sequenced in a study of blood T cell repertoires in COVID-19. Clones were sequenced by immunoSEQ multiplex PCR, and TCRdb holds only the in-frame ones, with some missing. Of approximately 300,000 clones detected, about nine tenths appear once; the ten largest clones hold under 7%. Material: peripheral blood. These receptors all stem from a woman in her 30s with COVID-19, enrolled during active disease.

The chain couples TRBV5-1 to TRBJ2-5, with 8 bases fitting TRBD2. Germline V gene sequence: CDR1 SGHRS, CDR2 YFSETQ. With 0 bases clipped from V and 3 bases from J, the junction kept 4 bases outside the gene matches. The CDR3 has 15 amino acids. The CDR3 nucleotides are TGCGCCAGCAGCTTGGGGGAGCGGGAGAAAGAGACCCAGTACTTC. Residues: CASSLGEREKETQYF.

The chain joins TRBV28 to TRBJ2-7; D unresolved. The V end was cut by 2 bases, the J end by 7 bases, with 12 bases between. CDR1 and CDR2 (germline): MDHEN, SYDVKM. The CDR3 spans 13 residues. The CDR3 loop reads CASSLQAPREQYF. The DNA for the CDR3 is TGTGCCAGCAGTTTACAGGCTCCAAGGGAGCAGTACTTC.

Comments on this clone: The same CDR3 arises from other DNA sequences in this sample as well. J is TRBJ1-1 and V is TRBV4-1; D is unresolved. Germline V CDR1 and CDR2: MGHRA, YSYEKL. The CDR3 consists of 13 residues. V was trimmed by 3 bases and J by 5 bases, leaving 10 bases between them. The CDR3 bases are TGCGCCAGCAGCCAGCCTGGGGAGACTGAAGCTTTCTTT. Translating it yields CASSQPGETEAFF.

This sequence joins TRBV28 and TRBJ2-3; 9 nucleotides match TRBD2. Germline CDR1 reads MDHEN; CDR2 reads SYDVKM. This CDR3 spans 16 amino acids. The V segment lost 3 bases and the J segment 4 bases; nucleotides outside the gene matches: 8. CDR3 protein: CASSLVAGDMADTQYF. CDR3 DNA sequence: TGTGCCAGCAGTTTGGTAGCGGGAGATATGGCAGATACGCAGTATTTT.

The chain couples TRBV5-5 to TRBJ1-2; the D is unclear. Per germline, CDR1 SGHKS and CDR2 YYEKEE (reference sequence). The CDR3 runs to 17 residues. Trimming took off 2 bases at V and 1 base at J, with 18 bases between the two ends. The CDR3 protein is CASSFTWSLPLNYGYTF. In DNA form, the CDR3 reads TGTGCCAGCAGCTTTACCTGGAGTCTTCCTCTTAACTATGGCTACACCTTC.

The chain combines TRBV4-3 with TRBJ1-4; 10 bases fit TRBD1. The CDR3 is 16 residues long. The germline CDR1 and CDR2 sequences are LGHNA and YSLEER. V shed 1 base, J shed 14 bases, and the junction held 13 bases outside the gene matches. CDR3 protein: CASSQAYGQGEKSLFF. The DNA for the CDR3 is TGCGCCAGCAGCCAAGCCTATGGACAGGGGGAGAAATCGCTGTTTTTT.

This clone was seen just once. This chain uses TRBV27 with TRBJ2-7, with 9 bases identical to TRBD2. This CDR3 has 14 residues. Germline V lookup: CDR1 MNHEY, CDR2 SMNVEV (reference sequence). The junction had 5 bases not matched to a gene; V was cut back by 8 bases and J by 0 bases. CDR3: CASRKREDSYEQYF. CDR3 bases: TGTGCCAGCCGAAAGCGGGAGGACTCCTACGAGCAGTACTTC.

The chain is built from TRBV2 and TRBJ1-5; 11 nucleotides agree with TRBD1. The CDR3 has 15 amino acids. From germline, CDR1 is SNHLY and CDR2 FYNNEI. J was trimmed by 3 bases and V by 7 bases; bases with no gene match: 5. This CDR3 reads CASNRDRGNNQPQHF. CDR3 nucleotides: TGTGCCAGCAATAGGGACAGGGGGAACAATCAGCCCCAGCATTTT.

This clone was counted a few times. The chain recombines TRBV5-6 with TRBJ2-5; D might be TRBD1 (6 bases). V lost 2 bases to trimming and J lost 6 bases, with 11 bases between them. The germline V gene has CDR1 SGHDT and CDR2 YYEEEE. The CDR3 loop spans 13 amino acids. As DNA, the CDR3 is TGTGCCAGCAGCTTCCAGGGGTTTAAGACCCAGTACTTC. Encoded protein: CASSFQGFKTQYF.

The chain recombines TRBV9 with TRBJ2-5, with a tentative D call TRBD2 (7 bases). CDR3 length equals 14 residues. Between the trimmed V and J ends, which lost 3 bases and 0 bases, there was a span of 9 bases. Germline V gene sequence: CDR1 SGDLS, CDR2 YYNGEE. CDR3 in amino acids: CASSEGGYQETQYF. CDR3 in DNA: TGTGCCAGCAGCGAGGGGGGGTACCAAGAGACCCAGTACTTC.

The chain links TRBV6-5 to TRBJ2-5; tentatively, D is TRBD1 (5 bases). The V and J ends lost 6 bases and 1 base respectively, with 12 bases between them. This CDR3 is 14 amino acids long. Germline V gene sequence: CDR1 MNHEY, CDR2 SVGAGI. The CDR3 is CASRFDSSQETQYF. The DNA for the CDR3 is TGTGCCAGCAGATTTGACAGCTCCCAAGAGACCCAGTACTTC.

V is TRBV7-2 and J is TRBJ1-2; 10 bases are shared with TRBD1. The length of the CDR3 is 14 residues. Germline trimming cut 5 bases from V and 8 bases from J; bases unmatched to any gene: 8. The germline V gene has CDR1 SGHTA and CDR2 FQGNSA. CDR3: CASSPPRDRGGYTF. The CDR3 DNA reads TGTGCCAGCAGCCCACCCCGGGACAGGGGCGGCTACACCTTC.

In this sample, this clone turned up a few times. The rearrangement joins TRBV5-3 to TRBJ1-2; the D gene is possibly TRBD1 (5 bases). TRBV5-3 is annotated as an ORF whose role is uncertain. The V end was cut by 9 bases, the J end by 4 bases, with 16 bases between. The CDR3 consists of 13 residues. The CDR3 DNA reads as TGTGCCACTCCCGGGGGGGTTGTCTATGGCTACACCTTC. It encodes CATPGGVVYGYTF.

The chain links TRBV15 to TRBJ2-2; D possibly corresponds to TRBD1 (5 bases). Per the germline V gene, CDR1 is LNHNV and CDR2 is YYDKDF (reference sequence). This CDR3 has 16 amino acids. V lost 0 bases to trimming and J lost 2 bases, with 10 bases between them. Here the CDR3 reads CATSRDWQGNTGELFF. CDR3 sequence (DNA): TGTGCCACCAGCAGAGATTGGCAGGGTAACACCGGGGAGCTGTTTTTT. The full variable domain, in which reference TRBV15 and TRBJ2-2 provide the parts outside the CDR3, is DAMVIQNPRYQVTQFGKPVTLSCSQTLNHNVMYWYQQKSSQAPKLLFHYYDKDFNNEADTPDNFQSRRPNTSFCFLDIRSPGLGDTAMYLCATSRDWQGNTGELFFGEGSRLTVL.

This clone was seen more than once but under ten times. The chain uses TRBV6-5 and TRBJ1-3, with a weak D call TRBD1 (5 bases). V dropped 2 bases and J dropped 2 bases, with 10 bases sitting between them. The CDR3 length is 15 residues. Germline loops: CDR1 MNHEY, CDR2 SVGAGI. The CDR3 DNA is TGTGCCAGCAGTTACAGCAGGGCCCCTGGAAACACCATATATTTT. Translation gives CASSYSRAPGNTIYF.

V gene TRBV6-5 combines with J gene TRBJ2-7, with TRBD2 matching over 11 bases. Germline CDR1 MNHEY, CDR2 SVGAGI. This CDR3 is built from 14 residues. The J segment lost 4 bases and the V segment lost 8 bases, leaving 7 bases of the junction unmatched. The CDR3 DNA follows: TGTGCCAGCGGGGAGACTAGCGGGGATTACGAGCAGTACTTC. Translation gives CASGETSGDYEQYF.

To note about this clone: Without the conserved terminal phenylalanine or tryptophan, this CDR3 likely stems from a read error. It is unclear where the CDR3 begins or ends on the DNA, so no DNA is shown, and the CDR3 is as TCRdb lists it. The chain has TRBV28 and TRBJ2-3; TRBD1 is the table's D call, not checked against the DNA. From its first to its last residue, the CDR3 has 13 amino acids. CDR1 MDHEN and CDR2 SYDVKM come from the germline V gene. The CDR3: CASSRPGQGLGTT.

This sequence joins TRBV10-3 and TRBJ2-1, with D perhaps TRBD2 (5 bases). Germline CDR1 reads ENHRY; CDR2 reads SYGVKD. CDR3 size: 14 residues. V was shortened by 7 bases and J by 7 bases, with 17 bases between the two germline ends. The CDR3 DNA follows: TGTGCCATCACCCCCGACGGGCTAGCAAATGAGCAGTTCTTC. Translating gives CAITPDGLANEQFF.

V gene TRBV23-1 combines with J gene TRBJ2-4, with a weak D call TRBD1 (6 bases). TRBV23-1 is assigned to the ORF class and has an uncertain function. Trimming left V 1 base short and J 4 bases short, with 11 bases between. This CDR3 comprises 15 residues. CDR3: CASSQLPGVKNIQYF. CDR3 bases: TGCGCCAGCAGTCAATTACCAGGGGTAAAAAACATTCAGTACTTC.

The rearrangement uses TRBV2 and TRBJ1-6; 8 nucleotides align to TRBD1. This CDR3 has 15 amino acids. Germline CDR1 and CDR2: SNHLY and FYNNEI. The trim removed 5 bases at V and 8 bases at J, leaving 8 bases unmatched. The chain's CDR3 is CASSSGGALDSPLHF. The DNA for the CDR3 is TGTGCCAGCAGTTCAGGGGGCGCGCTTGATTCACCCCTCCACTTT.

The gene calls are TRBV28 and TRBJ2-2, with D unclear. V was shortened by 7 bases and J by 0 bases, with 9 bases between the two germline ends. The germline V gene encodes CDR1 MDHEN and CDR2 SYDVKM. This CDR3 spans 14 amino acids. The CDR3 DNA is TGTGCCAGCACCAGATTACCGAACACCGGGGAGCTGTTTTTT. Its protein is CASTRLPNTGELFF. Full variable domain (missing parts from reference TRBV28 and TRBJ2-2): DVKVTQSSRYLVKRTGEKVFLECVQDMDHENMFWYRQDPGLGLRLIYFSYDVKMKEKGDIPEGYSVSREKKERFSLILESASTNQTSMYLCASTRLPNTGELFFGEGSRLTVL.

The chain couples TRBV5-1 to TRBJ2-7; 13 nucleotides match TRBD2. Germline-derived CDR1 and CDR2 are SGHRS and YFSETQ. This CDR3 is built from 17 residues. Trimming removed 0 bases from V and 3 bases from J; junction bases left unmatched: 6. The CDR3, as DNA: TGCGCCAGCAGCTTGGACAGGACTAGCGGGGGAAGCTACGAGCAGTACTTC. The encoded protein is CASSLDRTSGGSYEQYF.

The chain has TRBV7-9 and TRBJ1-3; the match to TRBD1 covers 8 bases. Germline V lookup: CDR1 SEHNR, CDR2 FQNEAQ (reference sequence). The CDR3 has 17 amino acids. Trimming at V came to 5 bases and at J to 0 bases, leaving 9 bases not matched to a gene. The CDR3 DNA follows: TGTGCCAGCAGCCCTAGGGGGACAGGATCCTCTGGAAACACCATATATTTT. Translating it yields CASSPRGTGSSGNTIYF.